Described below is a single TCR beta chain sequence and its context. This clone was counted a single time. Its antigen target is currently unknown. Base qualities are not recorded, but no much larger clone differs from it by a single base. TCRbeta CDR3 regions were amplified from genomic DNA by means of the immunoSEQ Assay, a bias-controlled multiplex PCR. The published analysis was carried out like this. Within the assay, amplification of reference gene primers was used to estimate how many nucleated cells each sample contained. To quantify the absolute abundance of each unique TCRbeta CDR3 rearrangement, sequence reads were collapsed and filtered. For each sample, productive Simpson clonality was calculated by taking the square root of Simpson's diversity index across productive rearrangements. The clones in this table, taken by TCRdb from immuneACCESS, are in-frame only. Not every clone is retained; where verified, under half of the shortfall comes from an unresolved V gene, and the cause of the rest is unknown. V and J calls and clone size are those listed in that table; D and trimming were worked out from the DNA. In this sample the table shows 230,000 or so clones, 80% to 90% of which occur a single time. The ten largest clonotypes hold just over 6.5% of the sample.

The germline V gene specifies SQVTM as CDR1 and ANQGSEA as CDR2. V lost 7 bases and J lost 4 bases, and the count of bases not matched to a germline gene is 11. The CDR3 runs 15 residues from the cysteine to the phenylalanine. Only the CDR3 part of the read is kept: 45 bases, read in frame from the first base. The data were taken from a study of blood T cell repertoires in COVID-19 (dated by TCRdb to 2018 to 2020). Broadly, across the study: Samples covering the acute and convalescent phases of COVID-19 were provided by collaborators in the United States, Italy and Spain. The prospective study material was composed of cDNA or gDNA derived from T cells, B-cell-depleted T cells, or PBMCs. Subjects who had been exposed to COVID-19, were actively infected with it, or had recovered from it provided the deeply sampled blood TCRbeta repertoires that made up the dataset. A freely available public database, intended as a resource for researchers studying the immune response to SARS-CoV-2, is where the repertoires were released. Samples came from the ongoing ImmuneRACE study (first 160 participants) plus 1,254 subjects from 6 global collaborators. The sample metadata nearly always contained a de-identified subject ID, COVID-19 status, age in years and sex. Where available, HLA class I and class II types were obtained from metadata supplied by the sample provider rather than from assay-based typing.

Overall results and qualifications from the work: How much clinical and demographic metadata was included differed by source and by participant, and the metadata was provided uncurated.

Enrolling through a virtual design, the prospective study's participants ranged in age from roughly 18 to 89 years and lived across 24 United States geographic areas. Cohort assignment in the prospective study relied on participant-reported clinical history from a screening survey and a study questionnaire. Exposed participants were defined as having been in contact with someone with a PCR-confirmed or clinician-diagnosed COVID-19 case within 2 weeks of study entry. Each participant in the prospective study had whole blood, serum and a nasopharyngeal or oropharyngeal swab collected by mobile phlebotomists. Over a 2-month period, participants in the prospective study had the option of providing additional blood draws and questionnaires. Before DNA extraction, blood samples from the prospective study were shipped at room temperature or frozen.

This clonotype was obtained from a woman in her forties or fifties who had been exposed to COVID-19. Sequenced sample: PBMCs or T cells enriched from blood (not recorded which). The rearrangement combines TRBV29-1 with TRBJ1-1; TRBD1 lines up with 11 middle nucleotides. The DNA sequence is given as TGCAGCGGTGGACAGGGGGCTCCAGCAGGCACTGAAGCTTTCTTT. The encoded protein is CSGGQGAPAGTEAFF. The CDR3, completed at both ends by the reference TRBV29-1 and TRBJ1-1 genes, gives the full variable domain SAVISQKPSRDICQRGTSLTIQCQVDSQVTMMFWYRQQPGQSLTLIATANQGSEATYESGFVIDKFPISRPNLTFSTLTVSNMSPEDSSIYLCSGGQGAPAGTEAFFGQGTRLTVV.